These 3 T cell receptor beta chains were all obtained from the same sample, sequenced in a study of blood T cell repertoires in COVID-19. TCRdb's copy holds only in-frame clones and misses some; the assay was immunoSEQ multiplex PCR. The sample contains about 140,000 clones, around 88% of which appear only once. Sequenced: peripheral blood. Receptor source: a human donor in a cohort sampled during active COVID-19.

This clone appeared a single time. The chain carries TRBV2 and TRBJ2-1, with TRBD1 matching over 10 bases. The length of the CDR3 is 15 residues. CDR1 is SNHLY, CDR2 FYNNEI, per germline. Germline trimming cut 4 bases from V and 5 bases from J; bases unmatched to any gene: 5. The CDR3 spells CASSADRGRDNEQFF. For the CDR3, the DNA is TGTGCCAGCAGTGCGGACAGGGGGAGGGACAATGAGCAGTTCTTC.

This chain connects TRBV11-2 to TRBJ2-1, with 9 bases fitting TRBD1. With V trimmed by 5 bases and J by 6 bases, 5 bases remained unmatched. In germline, CDR1 is SGHAT, CDR2 FQNNGV. This CDR3 comprises 14 residues. This CDR3 reads CASSRQGGINEQFF. Written as DNA, the CDR3 is TGTGCCAGCAGCCGACAGGGGGGGATCAATGAGCAGTTCTTC.

This clone showed up just a few times. The chain links TRBV7-9 to TRBJ2-3; 10 nucleotides line up with TRBD2. Germline CDR1 is SEHNR and CDR2 is FQNEAQ (reference sequence). The length of the CDR3 is 14 residues. J gave up 6 bases and V 5 bases, and 5 bases lay outside the gene matches. In DNA, the CDR3 is TGTGCCAGCAGCCCTAGCGGGGGACTCGATACGCAGTATTTT. Translated, it gives CASSPSGGLDTQYF.